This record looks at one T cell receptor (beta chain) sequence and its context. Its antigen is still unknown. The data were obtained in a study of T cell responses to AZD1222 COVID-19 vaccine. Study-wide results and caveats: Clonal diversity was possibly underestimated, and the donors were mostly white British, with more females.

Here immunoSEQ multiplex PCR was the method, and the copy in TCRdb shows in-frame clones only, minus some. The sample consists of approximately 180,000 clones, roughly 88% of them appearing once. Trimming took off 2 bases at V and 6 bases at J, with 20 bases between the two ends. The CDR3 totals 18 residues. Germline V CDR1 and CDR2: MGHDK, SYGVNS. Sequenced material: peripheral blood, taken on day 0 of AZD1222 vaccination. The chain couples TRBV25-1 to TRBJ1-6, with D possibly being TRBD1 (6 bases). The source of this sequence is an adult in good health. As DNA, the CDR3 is TGTGCCAGCAGTGAAGACCTTTCAGGGGCGACCTTTAATTCACCCCTCCACTTT. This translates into CASSEDLSGATFNSPLHF.